This T cell receptor (beta chain) came from a study of blood T cell repertoires in COVID-19. Across the whole study: Samples representing acute and convalescent COVID-19 were sourced from the United States, Italy and Spain. Sources were T cells, B-cell-depleted T cells, or PBMCs; the material itself was cDNA or gDNA.

Trimming pared 4 bases from V and 7 bases from J, leaving 16 bases between. Germline V gene sequence: CDR1 MDHEN, CDR2 SYDVKM. This CDR3 is 15 amino acids long. Per the original methods: Amplification of reference gene primers was used by the study to estimate nucleated cell counts. Profiled with immunoSEQ multiplex PCR; TCRdb holds only in-frame clones, not every one. The V and J calls and clone size are taken from that table; D and trimming were inferred from the DNA. This table holds 180,000 or so clones, around 80% found once. The TCR was taken from a woman of 80 years or more with active or convalescent COVID-19. This chain uses TRBV28 with TRBJ1-4, with D unclear. Sequenced: peripheral blood. The CDR3 sequence: CASSSHNPAGEKLFF. CDR3 DNA sequence: TGTGCCAGCAGTTCCCATAACCCAGCGGGTGAAAAACTGTTTTTT.